This T cell receptor beta chain stems from a study of CD8+ T cells in alopecia areata. The sample's treatment: oral pan-JAK inhibitor, 5-10 mg twice daily. Trimming took 3 bases from V and 2 from J; bases not matched to a gene: 6. This CDR3 comprises 15 residues. In germline, CDR1 is SGHRS, CDR2 YFSETQ. After isolation, RNA underwent reverse transcription to generate cDNA as the sequencing template. Generated by immunoSEQ multiplex PCR, the TCRdb table keeps only in-frame clones and is missing some. The table lists around 210,000 clones, 55% to 70% of them singletons. Study conclusions and caveats: Tofacitinib did not eliminate many expanded lesional clones from scalp or blood. Lesional scalp displayed greater clonality than normal scalp, most notably in alopecia totalis/universalis.

On this clone itself: Its antigen is unknown.

The chain joins TRBV5-1 to TRBJ2-3; 7 nucleotides match TRBD1. The input for sequencing was CD4+ T cells sorted from blood, taken at week 4, from a patient treated with tofacitinib. This TCR was recovered from a human donor with alopecia areata. The CDR3: CASSSVTGVTDTQYF. The DNA for the CDR3 is TGCGCCAGCAGCTCGGTAACAGGGGTCACAGATACGCAGTATTTT. Full variable domain (outside the CDR3, taken from reference TRBV5-1 and TRBJ2-3): KAGVTQTPRYLIKTRGQQVTLSCSPISGHRSVSWYQQTPGQGLQFLFEYFSETQRNKGNFPGRFSGRQFSNSRSEMNVSTLELGDSALYLCASSSVTGVTDTQYFGPGTRLTVL.